The source of this T cell receptor beta chain is a study of regulatory T cells in long-lasting Graves disease (dated by TCRdb to the early 2020s). Regarding the research as a whole: Antithyroid drugs had been taken for less than 3 months by newly diagnosed Graves' disease patients. This study used TCR sequencing and RNA sequencing of peripheral blood to compare persistent Graves' disease patients against newly diagnosed Graves' disease patients. The study was conducted in China and was registered as a clinical trial. A total of some 33 samples were covered by TCR sequencing, comprising some 13 persistent and roughly 20 newly diagnosed Graves' disease patients. The paper's findings and limits, for the study overall: Only peripheral blood was studied, because thyroid tissue, the primary lesion, was inaccessible. Patients with persistent disease shared more public clonotypes (fewer than 3,000) than newly diagnosed patients did (around 1,000). The small sample size was acknowledged by the authors as a limitation that may reduce accuracy. Compared with newly diagnosed patients, persistent Graves' disease patients had lower TCR Shannon entropy and fewer highly expanded clones, which suggests clonal expansion. Only the TCR beta chain was sequenced and analyzed. TRBV28, TRBJ1-2 and TRBJ2-5 were preferentially used in persistent disease, while TRBV20-1 and TRBJ2-1 were favored in newly diagnosed disease.

The sample's time point label is to be understood as: newly diagnosed GD, antithyroid drugs for less than 3 months. For both TCR sequencing and RNA sequencing, RNA was extracted from PBMCs using TRIzol. Graves' disease was diagnosed according to American Thyroid Association guidelines. Patients for the study were recruited at an endocrinology department in Xi'an, China. Each patient gave roughly 8.4 milliliters of peripheral blood, collected in an EDTA anticoagulant tube. PBMCs were isolated by Ficoll Paque Plus density gradient separation without further T cell sorting. RNA quality was checked with an Agilent 2100 Bioanalyzer and agarose gel, and concentration with a NanoDrop 2000. Receptors were amplified or captured by multiplex PCR. Sequencing relied on an Illumina HiSeq 4000. TCR beta libraries were built with iRepertoire HTBI primers and Arm-PCR amplification of CDR3 regions. Before sequencing, the PCR products underwent gel purification. From the authors' description of their analysis: Across samples, 55 to 80 TRBV and over 11 TRBJ segments were identified and used for gene usage analysis of CDR3 amino acid clonotypes. COPE and FqMerger were used to merge filtered high-quality paired reads into contigs. BLAST was used to align contigs to IMGT TRBV, TRBD and TRBJ reference genes, with CDR3 defined following IMGT. Highly expanded clones were defined as clonotypes with a frequency above 0.1%. Shannon entropy was used to measure repertoire diversity, and the Gini coefficient was used to measure V-J evenness. Public clonotypes were defined as clonotypes shared by more than one individual. The public reads were quality trimmed at Q25 with fastp and then assembled into clones with MiXCR by TCRdb, keeping productive beta chains. Each record represents a unique CDR3 protein, reported with the most common genes and DNA among its rows. These V and J calls are TCRdb output, not the study's own analysis. The sample has hundreds of thousands of distinct CDR3 sequences on record, about a sixth of them singletons. Clones ranked in the top ten supply roughly 27% of the sample.

Via the germline V gene, CDR1 is SGHTA and CDR2 FQGNSA. Taken from cysteine to phenylalanine, the CDR3 has 15 residues. CDR3 DNA only is kept here, 45 bases in frame from base 1. V loses 3 bases of germline sequence and J loses 3 bases, and the interval between the two ends is 15 bases. This clonotype was detected only a few times. Its antigen is not yet known. Base qualities are not recorded, but no much larger clone differs from it by a single base. This sample also appeared in a second study, on T cells in Graves' hyperthyroidism and ophthalmopathy. The second investigation adds: Graves' hyperthyroidism was defined as stable when no progression to ophthalmopathy occurred over 18 months of follow-up. Hyperthyroidism patients were newly diagnosed, had a disease duration of under 2 months, and were aged 18 to 65 years. Exclusion was applied to patients with uncontrolled infections, other autoimmune diseases, pregnancy or lactation. Diagnoses relied on clinical symptoms, serum thyroxine and TRAb, thyroid ultrasound and orbital computed tomography. For the first round of RT-PCR on the TCR CDR3, the HTBI primer set was used together with the Qiagen OneStep RT-PCR kit. Most expanded thyroid clonotypes (frequency above 0.001) were also detected in blood, suggesting blood repertoires may reflect thyroid immune responses. Ophthalmopathy was separated from stable hyperthyroidism by a 13 V-J signature model, with approximately 90% sensitivity and roughly 81% specificity obtained in cross-validation and 80%/75% obtained in testing. In validation, the model predicted progression to ophthalmopathy with over 60% sensitivity and 72.22% specificity, a median of roughly seven months before onset. A discovery cohort of about a hundred patients, about 40 with Graves' ophthalmopathy and 57 with stable Graves' hyperthyroidism, was used to find distinguishing TCR V-J signatures. An independent validation cohort of under 20 hyperthyroidism patients and 15 or so patients who later progressed to ophthalmopathy tested prospective prediction of ophthalmopathy. The approximately 97 discovery patients were randomly divided into training and test sets at a 7:3 ratio. Thyroid tissue and blood T-cell repertoires from several Graves' hyperthyroidism patients were also compared in the study. After blood sampling, hyperthyroidism patients were treated with methimazole at a starting dose of 30 mg daily, and ophthalmopathy patients were treated with high-dose intravenous methylprednisolone. The libraries were constructed in a second round of multiplex PCR and then size-selected and purified. Paired-end sequencing of the libraries was performed with 100 bp reads on an Illumina HiSeq2000. SOAPnuke was used to process the raw data, with reads discarded if the reads contained adapters or uncalled bases, had a mean Phred below 15, or lacked an exact constant-primer or identifier match. COPE v1.2.5 was used to merge the high-quality paired reads, and each unique nucleotide sequence was defined as a clonotype. MiTCR v1.1 was used to align the clonotypes against IMGT TRBV, TRBD and TRBJ reference segments. The analysis included only V-J combinations with a frequency above 0.0001, which together covered around 99% of the repertoires. A TCS score was defined as the ratio between F50 (clonal expansion) and ExV (chaos), using BLOSUM62-based TCRdist between CDR3 peptides within each V-J. Welch's t-statistics and random forest reduced some 510 V-J features to under 15, which were used in a naive Bayes classifier (R e1071). No statistical method was used to set the sample size in advance, and investigators knew the group allocation. TCR Vbeta CDR3 sequencing of 140 or so peripheral blood samples (approximately 44 ophthalmopathy, over 70 hyperthyroidism and roughly 17 progressor patients) is reported in the paper.

This sequence was found in a man aged 40-50 years with Graves disease. Donor details come from another sample of the same person, matched by shared clones. The starting material was peripheral blood mononuclear cells (PBMCs), obtained at new diagnosis, from a patient treated with antithyroid drugs. This chain is built from TRBV7-2 and TRBJ2-7; perhaps TRBD1 is the D gene, with 6 bases matching. The CDR3 protein: CASSFIGGQSYEQYF. The nucleotides are TGTGCCAGCAGCTTTATTGGAGGACAGAGCTACGAGCAGTACTTC.